The T cell receptor (beta chain) described here comes from a study of breast tumors, draining lymph nodes, adjacent tissues. Study results and limitations: Compared with basal-like, luminal-like tumors shared significantly more repertoire with nontumor tissue. Data only fit, rather than demonstrated, lymph node origin of most tumor T cells. Findings are consistent with lymph node origin and intratumoral expansion of most tumor T cells.

The lymph nodes were axillary draining lymph nodes from breast cancer patients. A single record per CDR3 protein comes from TCRdb applying MiXCR to the multiplex PCR reads. The repertoire holds approximately 210,000 distinct CDR3 sequences, with 32% as singletons. Germline values: CDR1 SEHNR, CDR2 FQNEAQ (reference sequence). The CDR3 loop spans 16 amino acids. With 5 bases removed from V and 0 bases from J, the gap between germline ends came to 14 bases. In its sample, this clonotype was seen many times. Antigen: not known. The source of this sequence is a female donor with breast cancer. Some clones in this sample may be carry-over from other donors' samples. The chain employs TRBV7-9 and TRBJ2-4; D is possibly TRBD2 (7 bases). Sample: axillary lymph node tissue. The CDR3 reads CASSGRGGGAKNIQYF. In DNA form, the CDR3 reads TGTGCCAGCAGCGGCAGGGGAGGGGGAGCCAAAAACATTCAGTACTTC.